The 14 T cell receptor beta chains in this list originate from one sample, sequenced in a study of CD8 T cells in Susac syndrome. RNA amounts of about 0.5 to 1 ug underwent reverse transcription with random hexamers. TCRdb passed the immunoSEQ multiplex PCR reads through MiXCR, listing each CDR3 protein once. The sample lists some 120,000 distinct CDR3 sequences, around 92% occurring once. Material for sequencing was CD8+ T cells from PBMCs. Receptors were obtained from a human donor in good health.

The V gene is TRBV10-3, the J gene TRBJ1-1; D possibly corresponds to TRBD1 (6 bases). V shed 2 bases and J shed 7 bases, with 8 bases lying between them. The CDR3 contains 12 residues. Germline-derived CDR1 and CDR2 are ENHRY and SYGVKD. In DNA form, the CDR3 reads TGTGCCATCAGTGAGGACAGGAGTGAAGCTTTCTTT. Translated: CAISEDRSEAFF.

The genes are TRBV3-1 and TRBJ1-1; no clear D gene. The germline gives CDR1 LGHDT, CDR2 YNNKEL (reference sequence). CDR3 length equals 12 residues. Deletions cut 3 bases from V and 6 bases from J, with 8 bases between. DNA of the CDR3: TGTGCCAGCAGCCACATGGGCTCTGAAGCTTTCTTT. It specifies CASSHMGSEAFF.

The chain recombines TRBV27 with TRBJ2-1, with 11 bases matching TRBD1. The CDR3 extends over 18 amino acids. Germline V lookup: CDR1 MNHEY, CDR2 SMNVEV (reference sequence). V gave up 5 bases and J gave up 4 bases; unmatched junction bases: 13. The CDR3 loop reads CASSRATAGTGGYNEQFF. For the CDR3, the DNA is TGTGCCAGCAGTCGAGCTACAGCTGGGACAGGGGGATACAATGAGCAGTTCTTC.

The V gene is TRBV4-1, the J gene TRBJ2-2; TRBD2 is a possible D gene (6 bases). Germline V gives CDR1 MGHRA, CDR2 YSYEKL. The V gene lost 1 base and the J gene lost 5 bases, with 14 bases spanning the gap. This CDR3 is built from 16 residues. CDR3 sequence reads: CASSQVRGMGTGELFF. In DNA, the CDR3 is TGCGCCAGCAGCCAAGTCCGCGGGATGGGGACCGGGGAGCTGTTTTTT.

The chain has TRBV20-1 and TRBJ2-3; 11 positions agree with TRBD2. V lost 3 bases to trimming and J lost 8 bases; unmatched junction nucleotides: 4. In germline, CDR1 is DFQATT, CDR2 SNEGSKA (reference sequence). This CDR3 spans 13 amino acids. CDR3 protein: CSARTSGIVTQYF. The CDR3 DNA sequence: TGCAGTGCTAGGACTAGCGGGATTGTTACGCAGTATTTT.

A single count supports this clonotype. CDR3 protein: CASSSRGGFTEAFF. DNA for the CDR3: TGTGCCAGCAGTTCCCGGGGGGGGTTCACTGAAGCTTTCTTT. V is TRBV6-5 and J is TRBJ1-1; maybe TRBD1 (5 bases). The germline CDR1 and CDR2 sequences are MNHEY and SVGAGI. The CDR3 runs 14 residues. The V end lost 4 bases, the J end lost 4 bases, and 13 bases lay between the germline ends.

The J gene is TRBJ1-2, the V gene TRBV20-1, with D possibly being TRBD1 (6 bases). Germline V CDR1 and CDR2: DFQATT, SNEGSKA (reference sequence). Trimming shortened V by 6 bases and J by 5 bases, and 16 bases separated the two germline ends. This CDR3 has 13 amino acids. The DNA for the CDR3 is TGCAGTGCCTCCCCCAGGGGTGGGTATGGCTACACCTTC. Encoded protein: CSASPRGGYGYTF.

The chain joins TRBV20-1 to TRBJ2-1, with 10 positions matching TRBD2. The V and J ends lost 1 base and 4 bases, in that order; junction bases with no gene match: 7. This CDR3 region has 16 residues. Germline CDR1 reads DFQATT; CDR2 reads SNEGSKA (reference sequence). The CDR3 loop is CSARAGGTSVYNEQFF. CDR3 sequence (DNA): TGCAGTGCTAGAGCGGGCGGGACTAGCGTGTACAATGAGCAGTTCTTC.

The chain links TRBV4-1 to TRBJ2-7, with D unclear. Trimming cost V 0 bases and J 6 bases, with 42 bases left between them. This CDR3 spans 24 amino acids. The germline gives CDR1 MGHRA, CDR2 YSYEKL. CDR3: CASSQDPRGHPLKKVKSGVREQYF. CDR3 bases: TGCGCCAGCAGCCAAGATCCTCGAGGCCATCCGCTCAAAAAGGTGAAGTCTGGGGTCCGCGAGCAGTACTTC.

The chain combines TRBV20-1 with TRBJ2-2; D not certain. V was pared by 5 bases and J by 7 bases, with 8 bases between. This CDR3 has 11 amino acids. The V gene's germline CDR1 is DFQATT and CDR2 SNEGSKA (reference sequence). This chain's CDR3 is CSAQDVGELFF. The CDR3 DNA sequence: TGCAGTGCTCAAGACGTCGGGGAGCTGTTTTTT.

This rearrangement joins TRBV3-1 to TRBJ2-5, with D possibly matching TRBD2 (5 bases). V was cut by 0 bases and J by 7 bases, with 15 bases left in between. CDR3 length: 15 amino acids. From germline, CDR1 is LGHDT and CDR2 YNNKEL (reference sequence). The CDR3 coding sequence is TGTGCCAGCAGCCAAGATTTGGCGGTCGAGGGGACCCAGTACTTC. As protein: CASSQDLAVEGTQYF.

The V call is TRBV27, the J call TRBJ1-1; D is perhaps TRBD1 (6 bases). Per the germline V gene, CDR1 is MNHEY and CDR2 is SMNVEV (reference sequence). The CDR3 loop spans 14 amino acids. Trimming removed 6 bases at V and 0 bases at J, with 11 bases between. The CDR3: CASRTGTMNTEAFF. The CDR3 DNA reads TGTGCCAGCAGGACAGGAACCATGAACACTGAAGCTTTCTTT.

This sequence joins TRBV14 and TRBJ2-3; D is possibly TRBD2 (5 bases). V was pared by 7 bases and J by 6 bases, with 17 bases between. Germline assignment: CDR1 SGHDN and CDR2 FVKESK. The CDR3 sequence is 14 residues long. The DNA of the CDR3 is TGTGCCAGCACGCTCGACTATCGTTCTGATACGCAGTATTTT. Its protein product is CASTLDYRSDTQYF.

The V gene is TRBV2, the J gene TRBJ2-2; the D is unclear. This CDR3 region has 13 residues. CDR1 is SNHLY, CDR2 FYNNEI, per germline. V dropped 0 bases and J dropped 6 bases, with 5 bases sitting between them. CDR3 sequence reads: CASSEAWSGELFF. Written as DNA, the CDR3 is TGTGCCAGCAGTGAAGCTTGGTCCGGGGAGCTGTTTTTT.